The 4 T cell receptor beta chains below come from one sample, sequenced in a study of cytomegalovirus exposure and HLA in healthy donors. With 60 Vbeta and 13 Jbeta primers, the PCR was carried out. Some clones are missing from TCRdb's copy, which holds only in-frame ones; the method was immunoSEQ multiplex PCR. The table includes roughly 200,000 clones, 77% detected once. Sequencing was performed on PBMCs. Every receptor here comes from a woman in her 30s in good health and CMV-seropositive.

The V and J genes are TRBV18 and TRBJ2-1, with unresolved D. V was shortened by 9 bases and J by 0 bases, with 9 bases between the two germline ends. Germline-derived CDR1 and CDR2 are KGHSH and LQKENI. This CDR3 has 13 residues. The CDR3 coding sequence is TGTGCCAGTCTCACAGCCTCCTACAATGAGCAGTTCTTC. Protein product: CASLTASYNEQFF.

This chain links TRBV18 with TRBJ2-1; D possibly corresponds to TRBD1 (5 bases). Germline lookup yields CDR1 KGHSH and CDR2 LQKENI. Trimming pared 3 bases from V and 5 bases from J, leaving 17 bases between. The CDR3 contains 16 residues. CDR3 DNA: TGTGCCAGCTCACCTGAGACAGCGATACGTAACAATGAGCAGTTCTTC. Translated: CASSPETAIRNNEQFF.

The gene calls are TRBV19 and TRBJ1-5, with 7 bases matching TRBD1. V lost 4 bases to trimming and J lost 6 bases; unmatched junction nucleotides: 12. Germline V lookup: CDR1 LNHDA, CDR2 SQIVND (reference sequence). The CDR3 runs 16 residues. The CDR3 DNA follows: TGTGCCAGTAGTAGACAAACAGGGGCGGGGGGTCAGCCCCAGCATTTT. Translating gives CASSRQTGAGGQPQHF.

V gene TRBV11-2 combines with J gene TRBJ2-1; 8 bases align to TRBD1. V was clipped by 1 base and J by 2 bases; unmatched bases: 1. Germline-derived CDR1 and CDR2 are SGHAT and FQNNGV. The CDR3 spans 15 residues. CDR3 amino acids: CASSLVQGAYNEQFF. CDR3 nucleotides: TGTGCCAGCAGCTTAGTACAGGGGGCCTACAATGAGCAGTTCTTC.